Listed below are T cell receptor beta chains from one sample, sequenced in a study of cytomegalovirus exposure and HLA in healthy donors. Assay used: immunoSEQ multiplex PCR; TCRdb lists only in-frame clones, some missing. The table records around 110,000 clones, 65% to 90% of them present only once. Sequencing was performed on PBMCs. The receptors shown here come from a man in his thirties or forties in good health and CMV-seronegative. Both conserved end residues are part of each CDR3. Fields, in order: clone size, D gene, V gene, J gene, CDR3 protein, CDR3 DNA. A D gene is named only where the DNA matches it firmly. Not every row has a clone size; where given, it reads once, few, many or a size class.

size: .; D: .; V: TRBV5-8; J: TRBJ2-7; CDR3: CASSPTLRESSYEQYF; DNA: TGTGCCAGCAGCCCGACCCTGAGGGAGAGCTCCTACGAGCAGTACTTC
size: .; D: .; V: TRBV5-6; J: TRBJ2-7; CDR3: CASSPGGLEQYF; DNA: TGTGCCAGCAGTCCGGGGGGCTTGGAGCAGTACTTC
size: .; D: .; V: TRBV6-5; J: TRBJ1-1; CDR3: CASSYRTDGLEAFF; DNA: TGTGCCAGCAGTTACAGGACAGACGGCCTTGAAGCTTTCTTT
size: few; D: TRBD2; V: TRBV6-1; J: TRBJ2-7; CDR3: CALQRGASSYEQYF; DNA: TGTGCCTTACAGCGGGGGGCAAGCTCCTACGAGCAGTACTTC
size: .; D: .; V: TRBV21-1; J: TRBJ2-6; CDR3: CASSNKPLGHNSGANVLTF; DNA: TGTGCCAGCAGCAATAAACCCCTCGGACACAACTCTGGGGCCAACGTCCTGACTTTC
size: .; D: .; V: TRBV27; J: TRBJ2-1; CDR3: CASSFGRLSYNEQFF; DNA: TGTGCCAGCAGTTTCGGCAGGCTAAGCTACAATGAGCAGTTCTTC
size: .; D: .; V: TRBV28; J: TRBJ2-1; CDR3: CASSFPGVNEQFF; DNA: TGTGCCAGCAGTTTTCCGGGTGTAAATGAGCAGTTCTTC
size: .; D: TRBD1; V: TRBV7-7; J: TRBJ2-5; CDR3: CASSRDREETQYF; DNA: TGTGCCAGCAGCCGGGACAGGGAAGAGACCCAGTACTTC
size: .; D: .; V: TRBV6-1; J: TRBJ1-3; CDR3: CASRGFSGNTIYF; DNA: TGTGCCAGTCGGGGGTTCTCTGGAAACACCATATATTTT
size: .; D: TRBD2; V: TRBV7-9; J: TRBJ2-7; CDR3: CASSWGGGSYEQYF; DNA: TGTGCCAGCAGTTGGGGGGGTGGATCCTACGAGCAGTACTTC